This T cell receptor beta chain was identified during a study of T cell changes during pregnancy in multiple sclerosis. V shed 4 bases, J shed 5 bases, and the junction held 8 bases outside the gene matches. The CDR3 sequence is 16 residues long. In germline, CDR1 is LNHNV, CDR2 YYDKDF (reference sequence). Sequencing was performed with immunoSEQ multiplex PCR; in TCRdb, only in-frame clones are kept and a portion is missing. The profile covers about 44,000 clones, with around 90% appearing a single time and around 0.7% taken by the ten largest. The V and J genes are TRBV15 and TRBJ2-5; 12 nucleotides match TRBD2. Material: CD4+ T cells from peripheral blood mononuclear cells, obtained before pregnancy. This clonotype originated in a female donor with multiple sclerosis, enrolled in a pregnancy study. CDR3 region: CATSKSLAGGGETQYF. The CDR3 DNA reads TGTGCCACCAGCAAATCACTAGCGGGGGGTGGGGAGACCCAGTACTTC.